This T cell receptor (beta chain) was captured by sequencing in a study of OX40 agonist ivuxolimab in advanced cancers. Study results and limitations: CD8+ T cells showed, on average, more clonal expansion than CD4+ cells. Dose levels from 0.1 to 3.0 mg/kg saw CD4+ and CD8+ blood T cells expand clonally by week 6.

On this clone: Its antigen is unidentified.

Blood was sampled at baseline, cycle 4 day 1, and cycle 7 day 1. The CDR3 is 17 amino acids. Trimming at V came to 5 bases and at J to 1 base, leaving 12 bases not matched to a gene. In germline, CDR1 is MDHEN, CDR2 SYDVKM. Here immunoSEQ multiplex PCR was the method, and the copy in TCRdb shows in-frame clones only, minus some. The table has fewer than 100,000 clones, about 83% seen once; the top ten hold approximately 0.5%. This sequence joins TRBV28 and TRBJ2-7, with 9 bases identical to TRBD2. The receptor was derived from an adult with an advanced solid tumor such as melanoma, head and neck, liver or kidney cancer. Sequences were derived from CD4+ or CD8+ T cells sorted from blood, sampled in a trial of the OX40 agonist ivuxolimab. The CDR3 is CASSRPGASGVSYEQYF. The CDR3 DNA follows: TGTGCCAGCAGTCGACCCGGGGCTAGCGGGGTTTCCTACGAGCAGTACTTC.